The 27 T cell receptor beta chains presented below share a single source sample, sequenced in a study of regulatory T cells in long-lasting Graves disease. Arm-PCR with iRepertoire HTBI primers amplified the CDR3 regions for these TCR beta libraries. TCRdb reanalysed the multiplex PCR reads using MiXCR and keeps one entry per CDR3 protein. Altogether 300,000 to 400,000 distinct CDR3 sequences are present, around 17% being singletons, with the ten largest covering around 27%. Specified time point: newly diagnosed GD, antithyroid drugs for less than 3 months. From PBMCs, RNA was extracted and then used to make the TCR library. This sample was also put to use in a study of T cells in Graves' hyperthyroidism and ophthalmopathy.

The material sequenced was peripheral blood mononuclear cells (PBMCs), taken at new diagnosis, from a patient treated with antithyroid drugs. These receptors originate from a middle-aged man with Graves disease.

This clonotype has ten or more counts. The rearrangement uses TRBV20-1 and TRBJ1-2; D is undetermined. The CDR3 is made up of 13 amino acids. V lost 0 bases to trimming and J lost 5 bases, with 10 bases between them. Germline-derived CDR1 and CDR2 are DFQATT and SNEGSKA (reference sequence). The CDR3 reads CSARDQRIYGYTF. The CDR3 DNA is TGCAGTGCTAGAGATCAAAGGATATATGGCTACACCTTC.

This clonotype was counted only a few times. V usage is TRBV20-1 and J usage is TRBJ2-5; 7 bases fit TRBD1. The V gene end was trimmed by 7 bases and the J gene end by 5 bases; junction bases not matched to a gene: 13. The CDR3 has 14 amino acids. The germline CDR1 and CDR2 sequences are DFQATT and SNEGSKA (reference sequence). The CDR3 loop is CSGLGQVLGETQYF. The CDR3 nucleotides are TGCAGTGGTCTTGGACAGGTCTTGGGGGAGACCCAGTACTTC.

In regard to this clonotype: This may come from a read error, since a much larger clone is one base off. The rearrangement uses TRBV11-3 and TRBJ2-7; 12 positions match TRBD2. Trimming at V came to 2 bases and at J to 0 bases, leaving 14 bases not matched to a gene. This CDR3 spans 20 amino acids. The germline V gene has CDR1 SGHNT and CDR2 YENEEA. The CDR3: CASSLTPASGGAFDSYEQYF. In DNA, the CDR3 is TGTGCCAGCAGCTTAACGCCGGCTAGCGGGGGGGCCTTCGACTCCTACGAGCAGTACTTC.

This clonotype was seen at least ten times. Here the CDR3 reads CASSPGRGPLSYEQYF. The CDR3, as DNA: TGTGCCAGCAGCCCTGGTAGAGGGCCTCTCTCCTACGAGCAGTACTTC. The chain has TRBV4-2 and TRBJ2-7; perhaps TRBD2 as D (5 bases). V lost 4 bases and J 0 bases, leaving 16 bases between the germline ends. Germline V gene sequence: CDR1 LGHNA, CDR2 YNFKEQ. This CDR3 is built from 16 residues.

Many counts were recorded for this clonotype. V gene TRBV20-1 combines with J gene TRBJ2-5; the D gene is possibly TRBD1 (5 bases). Trimming cost V 3 bases and J 6 bases, with 17 bases left between them. This CDR3 has 14 residues. Germline CDR1 DFQATT, CDR2 SNEGSKA (reference sequence). CDR3 nucleotides: TGCAGTGCTAGTAAGGGGCCGGGTCGGAAGACCCAGTACTTC. Translation: CSASKGPGRKTQYF.

This clonotype was recorded at least ten times. V gene TRBV20-1 combines with J gene TRBJ1-3, with TRBD1 as a possible D gene (6 bases). This CDR3 has 14 amino acids. Trimming cost V 3 bases and J 0 bases, with 9 bases left between them. Germline lookup yields CDR1 DFQATT and CDR2 SNEGSKA (reference sequence). This chain's CDR3 is CSASDRRSGNTIYF. The CDR3, as DNA: TGCAGTGCTAGTGACAGGCGCTCTGGAAACACCATATATTTT.

The V gene is TRBV7-2, the J gene TRBJ2-7; the D is unclear. Trimming shortened V by 4 bases and J by 4 bases, and 17 bases separated the two germline ends. Germline V CDR1 and CDR2: SGHTA, FQGNSA. This CDR3 contains 15 residues. CDR3 sequence: CASSSNWDLVYEQYF. Here the CDR3 DNA reads TGTGCCAGCAGCTCGAATTGGGATCTAGTATACGAGCAGTACTTC.

This clonotype was counted ten times or more. The chain combines TRBV12-3 or TRBV12-4 with TRBJ2-7; D remains ambiguous. The CDR3 extends over 16 amino acids. Trimming cost V 5 bases and J 3 bases, with 20 bases left between them. CDR3 nucleotide sequence: TGTGCCAGCAGTCCCTTCCGAGGTCCTATTTACTACGAGCAGTACTTC. Its protein product is CASSPFRGPIYYEQYF.

This clonotype showed up many times. V gene TRBV5-1 combines with J gene TRBJ1-2, with D uncertain. Germline-derived CDR1 and CDR2 are SGHRS and YFSETQ. Between the trimmed V and J ends, which lost 0 bases and 4 bases, there was a span of 7 bases. The CDR3 contains 13 residues. This chain's CDR3 is CASSLEISYGYTF. The DNA for the CDR3 is TGCGCCAGCAGCTTGGAGATTTCCTATGGCTACACCTTC.

This clonotype showed up many times. The rearrangement links TRBV27 to TRBJ2-1, with D unclear. V was shortened by 2 bases and J by 4 bases, with 15 bases between the two germline ends. CDR1 and CDR2 from the germline V gene are MNHEY and SMNVEV (reference sequence). CDR3 length equals 16 residues. In DNA, the CDR3 is TGTGCCAGCAGTTTAGCATACGTGCTGGGGTACAATGAGCAGTTCTTC. Encoded protein: CASSLAYVLGYNEQFF.

This clonotype was detected many times. The V call is TRBV7-8, the J call TRBJ2-6, with a weak D call TRBD2 (6 bases). Germline CDR1 is SGHVS and CDR2 is FQNEAQ. Trimming pared 5 bases from V and 0 bases from J, leaving 17 bases between. The CDR3 consists of 18 residues. The CDR3 DNA reads as TGTGCCAGCAGCCGACCGGGACTCGACCTCTCTGGGGCCAACGTCCTGACTTTC. Its protein product is CASSRPGLDLSGANVLTF.

The chain employs TRBV27 and TRBJ1-1; D is uncertain. CDR1 MNHEY and CDR2 SMNVEV come from the germline V gene (reference sequence). V shed 10 bases and J shed 0 bases, with 15 bases lying between them. There are 14 residues in the CDR3. This chain's CDR3 is CANSFDSLNTEAFF. CDR3 DNA: TGTGCCAACAGCTTCGATTCCCTGAACACTGAAGCTTTCTTT.

This clonotype has a count of ten or more. The chain has TRBV20-1 and TRBJ1-1; D is undetermined. With 4 bases removed from V and 3 bases from J, the gap between germline ends came to 24 bases. The germline gives CDR1 DFQATT, CDR2 SNEGSKA (reference sequence). The CDR3 consists of 17 residues. Written as DNA, the CDR3 is TGCAGTGCTACGACACTTCTAACGGGGTCGGTATACACTGAAGCTTTCTTT. It yields the protein CSATTLLTGSVYTEAFF.

This clonotype was recorded at least ten times. The chain has TRBV7-2 and TRBJ2-7; D gene uncertain. The CDR3 extends over 13 amino acids. Germline CDR1 reads SGHTA; CDR2 reads FQGNSA. Trimming shortened V by 2 bases and J by 3 bases, and 8 bases separated the two germline ends. CDR3 residues: CASSLRPGYEQYF. DNA of the CDR3: TGTGCCAGCAGCTTACGCCCTGGCTACGAGCAGTACTTC.

This clonotype was found many times. The chain carries TRBV12-3 or TRBV12-4 and TRBJ1-4; D is undetermined. Trimming took off 6 bases at V and 5 bases at J, with 13 bases between the two ends. The CDR3 covers 14 residues. CDR3 sequence reads: CASRGPGGNEKLFF. Written as DNA, the CDR3 is TGTGCCAGCAGGGGCCCCGGCGGCAATGAAAAACTGTTTTTT.

This clonotype came up many times. The chain uses TRBV5-4 and TRBJ2-1; TRBD1 agrees at 8 bases. V shed 4 bases, J shed 4 bases, and the junction held 10 bases outside the gene matches. The CDR3 is 16 amino acids. Germline CDR1 is SGHNT and CDR2 is YYREEE (reference sequence). CDR3 protein: CASSAYRGTGYNEQFF. The DNA of the CDR3 is TGTGCCAGCAGCGCCTACAGGGGGACTGGTTACAATGAGCAGTTCTTC.

This clonotype was seen many times. The chain has TRBV5-1 and TRBJ2-7; 7 nucleotides line up with TRBD1. The germline CDR1 and CDR2 sequences are SGHRS and YFSETQ. The CDR3 is 17 amino acids. Trimming cost V 0 bases and J 4 bases; bases outside gene matches: 13. CDR3 in amino acids: CASSLVKGTVGTYEQYF. The DNA of the CDR3 is TGCGCCAGCAGCTTGGTAAAGGGGACAGTTGGGACATACGAGCAGTACTTC.

This clonotype has at least ten counts. V and J are TRBV18 and TRBJ2-1; 12 bases agree with TRBD2. CDR1 and CDR2 (germline): KGHSH, LQKENI. The V and J ends lost 0 bases and 9 bases, in that order; junction bases with no gene match: 6. CDR3 size: 16 residues. Here the CDR3 reads CASSPPSLAGGSEQFF. CDR3 bases: TGTGCCAGCTCACCACCGAGCCTAGCGGGGGGGTCTGAGCAGTTCTTC.

This clonotype was observed a handful of times. The CDR3 sequence is CASSRTPGRGREKLFF. CDR3 DNA sequence: TGCGCCAGCAGCCGAACACCTGGCCGGGGGAGGGAAAAACTGTTTTTT. The gene calls are TRBV4-1 and TRBJ1-4, with D tentatively TRBD1 (5 bases). Germline loops: CDR1 MGHRA, CDR2 YSYEKL. The CDR3 spans 16 residues. The ends were cut back, 4 bases at V and 8 bases at J, with 20 bases in the middle.

This clonotype was found a few times. J is TRBJ2-1 and V is TRBV29-1; no clear D. Germline V gene data show CDR1 as SQVTM and CDR2 as ANQGSEA. The CDR3 has 11 amino acids. Trimming shortened V by 6 bases and J by 6 bases, and 9 bases separated the two germline ends. The CDR3 nucleotides read TGCAGCGTAGCGCCCCGCAATGAGCAGTTCTTC. This translates into CSVAPRNEQFF.

Many counts were recorded for this clonotype. V usage is TRBV9 and J usage is TRBJ1-3; weak D call: TRBD1 (5 bases). The V end lost 0 bases, the J end lost 0 bases, and 10 bases lay between the germline ends. CDR3 length: 16 residues. Looked up from germline, CDR1 is SGDLS and CDR2 is YYNGEE. For the CDR3, the DNA is TGTGCCAGCAGCGTAGGGGGACCGAGCTCTGGAAACACCATATATTTT. Its translation: CASSVGGPSSGNTIYF.

This clonotype was seen ten or more times. The rearrangement joins TRBV7-9 to TRBJ2-2; a possible D gene is TRBD1 (6 bases). Germline CDR1 and CDR2: SEHNR and FQNEAQ (reference sequence). V lost 1 base and J lost 3, with 6 bases in between. This CDR3 comprises 14 residues. The CDR3 sequence is CASSLGTDTGELFF. In DNA, the CDR3 is TGTGCCAGCAGCTTAGGGACAGACACCGGGGAGCTGTTTTTT. The full variable domain, in which reference TRBV7-9 and TRBJ2-2 provide the parts outside the CDR3, is DTGVSQNPRHKITKRGQNVTFRCDPISEHNRLYWYRQTLGQGPEFLTYFQNEAQLEKSRLLSDRFSAERPKGSFSTLEIQRTEQGDSAMYLCASSLGTDTGELFFGEGSRLTVL.

Many counts were recorded for this clonotype. One end of the junction varies from germline; a read error may be responsible. The rearrangement uses TRBV5-1 and TRBJ1-4; D remains ambiguous. The germline V gene has CDR1 SGHRS and CDR2 YFSETQ. The CDR3 spans 10 residues. Here the CDR3 reads CASSFEKLFF. In DNA, the CDR3 is TGTGCCAGCAGTTTCGAAAAACTGTTTTTT.

This sequence joins TRBV7-9 and TRBJ1-1, with 7 nucleotides matching TRBD1. Trimming took 0 bases from V and 0 from J; bases not matched to a gene: 10. The CDR3 has 18 amino acids. Germline V gene lookup returns CDR1 SEHNR and CDR2 FQNEAQ (reference sequence). The CDR3: CASSLAGGLQIMNTEAFF. Written as DNA, the CDR3 is TGTGCCAGCAGCTTAGCAGGGGGCTTACAGATCATGAACACTGAAGCTTTCTTT.

This chain links TRBV7-2 with TRBJ1-2; D is unclear. V was clipped by 8 bases and J by 8 bases, with 15 bases between them. The germline V gene encodes CDR1 SGHTA and CDR2 FQGNSA. The CDR3 totals 12 residues. The CDR3 is CASDRGIWGYTF. The CDR3 region has the DNA TGTGCCAGCGACCGAGGGATCTGGGGCTACACCTTC. The full variable domain, rest sourced from reference TRBV7-2 and TRBJ1-2, is GAGVSQSPSNKVTEKGKDVELRCDPISGHTALYWYRQSLGQGLEFLIYFQGNSAPDKSGLPSDRFSAERTGGSVSTLTIQRTQQEDSAVYLCASDRGIWGYTFGSGTRLTVV.

About this clonotype: With a much larger clone just one base away, this may be a read error. The V call is TRBV7-9, the J call TRBJ2-1; D may match TRBD1 or TRBD2 (5 bases each). This CDR3 is 12 amino acids long. Germline CDR1 is SEHNR and CDR2 is FQNEAQ (reference sequence). CDR3 nucleotides: TGTGCCAGCAGACTGGGGGTGAATGAGCGGTTCTTC. Protein: CASRLGVNERFF. The variable domain in full, completed from reference TRBV7-9 and TRBJ2-1, reads DTGVSQNPRHKITKRGQNVTFRCDPISEHNRLYWYRQTLGQGPEFLTYFQNEAQLEKSRLLSDRFSAERPKGSFSTLEIQRTEQGDSAMYLCASRLGVNERFFGPGTRLTVL.

The CDR3: CSATDRRGTGANVLTF. CDR3 bases: TGCAGTGCAACGGACAGGAGAGGGACTGGGGCCAACGTCCTGACTTTC. This chain joins TRBV20-1 and TRBJ2-6; TRBD1 agrees at 7 bases. The CDR3 totals 16 residues. The J segment lost 2 bases and the V segment lost 6 bases, leaving 10 bases of the junction unmatched. Germline assignment: CDR1 DFQATT and CDR2 SNEGSKA (reference sequence).